The sequence of this TCR beta chain was determined in a study of metastatic and nonmetastatic thyroid tumors. For the study at large: Across peripheral blood and tumor or nodule tissue samples taken from malignant and benign thyroid patients, the repertoires were compared with one another.

No treatment had been given to any patient before thyroid surgery. There are 15 residues in the CDR3. Trimming took 0 bases from V and 2 from J, leaving 10 bases between them. This clone was seen ten or more times. How the authors handled the data: What underpinned the distant-metastasis classifier for papillary thyroid cancer was the set of CDR3 differences across clinicopathological groups. TCRdb re-clonotyped the PCR reads through MiXCR. TCRdb's processing, not the authors' own work, is the source of the V and J calls. The sample includes roughly 35,000 clones, under 20% of them seen just once. The chain uses TRBV12-3 or TRBV12-4 and TRBJ1-1, with D maybe TRBD1 (5 bases). Sequenced: blood. This sequence was found in a female donor with papillary thyroid cancer or a benign thyroid nodule (not recorded which). Some clones in this sample may be carry-over from other donors' samples. CDR3 in DNA: TGTGCCAGCAGTTTAGCTCAGGGACTCAACACTGAAGCTTTCTTT. Its translation is CASSLAQGLNTEAFF.